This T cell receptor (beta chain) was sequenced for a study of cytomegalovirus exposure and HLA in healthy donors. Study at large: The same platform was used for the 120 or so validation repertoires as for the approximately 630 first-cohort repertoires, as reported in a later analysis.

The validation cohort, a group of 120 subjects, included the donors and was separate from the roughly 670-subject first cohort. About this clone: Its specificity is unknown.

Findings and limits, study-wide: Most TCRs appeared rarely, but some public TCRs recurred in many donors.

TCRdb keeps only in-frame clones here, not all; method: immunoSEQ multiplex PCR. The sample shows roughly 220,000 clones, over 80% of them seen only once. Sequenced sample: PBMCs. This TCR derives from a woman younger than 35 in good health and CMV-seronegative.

The CDR3 protein is CASSQVGLANEQFF. The CDR3 DNA reads as TGCGCCAGCAGCCAAGTCGGGCTAGCTAATGAGCAGTTCTTC. The V and J genes are TRBV4-1 and TRBJ2-1; D might be TRBD2 (5 bases). CDR1 is MGHRA, CDR2 YSYEKL, per germline. V lost 1 base and J 7 bases, leaving 11 bases between the germline ends. The CDR3 extends over 14 amino acids.